This T cell receptor (beta chain) comes out of a study of CD8+ T cells in alopecia areata. V was shortened by 4 bases and J by 5 bases, with 18 bases between the two germline ends. The germline gives CDR1 SGHRS, CDR2 YFSETQ. The CDR3 loop spans 15 amino acids. Findings of the study overall: Alopecia totalis/universalis scalp especially showed more expanded CD8+ clones than normal scalp.

About this clone itself: What it binds is unknown.

It was cDNA, reverse transcribed from extracted RNA, that served as the sequencing template. Using immunoSEQ multiplex PCR, the repertoire was profiled, and TCRdb retains in-frame clones only, with some absent. The sample consists of 110,000 to 150,000 clones, roughly three fifths of them appearing once. Specimen: CD4+ T cells sorted from blood, collected at week 0. This TCR was recovered from a human donor with alopecia areata. This chain joins TRBV5-1 and TRBJ2-5, with D possibly being TRBD1 or TRBD2 (5 bases each). CDR3 protein: CASSPGDLPPETQYF. CDR3 DNA: TGCGCCAGCAGCCCTGGGGACCTTCCTCCGGAGACCCAGTACTTC.